This T cell receptor beta chain is from a study of blood T cell repertoires in COVID-19. Assay: immunoSEQ multiplex PCR; the TCRdb copy retains only in-frame clones and omits some. The data hold 90,000 to 100,000 clones, with nearly 90% observed a single time. The V and J ends lost 9 bases and 2 bases, in that order; junction bases with no gene match: 6. CDR3 length: 13 residues. Looked up from germline, CDR1 is LNHDA and CDR2 is SQIVND (reference sequence). This clone was counted a single time. This TCR came from a man between 65 and 80 years old with acute or convalescent COVID-19. The material sequenced was peripheral blood. The chain recombines TRBV19 with TRBJ1-2, with TRBD1 identical over 7 bases. The DNA for the CDR3 is TGTGCCAGCGCCACAGGGGTCAACTATGGCTACACCTTC. This sequence encodes CASATGVNYGYTF.